One sample yielded the 31 T cell receptor beta chains listed below, sequenced in a study of blood T cells in healthy people across ages. Together with a sample-barcoded 5' primer, a J-beta primer mix was included in a second PCR lasting roughly 7 to 11 cycles. MiXCR, run by TCRdb on the 5' RACE reads, gives a single entry per CDR3 protein. Among about 680,000 distinct CDR3 sequences listed, 49% were seen once. The sequenced material came from blood. The receptors stem from a woman aged 55-69 years in good health.

This clonotype was detected many times. The rearrangement links TRBV7-9 to TRBJ2-3; 9 nucleotides align to TRBD1. The CDR3 length is 16 residues. The germline gives CDR1 SEHNR, CDR2 FQNEAQ (reference sequence). V trimming: 2 bases; J trimming: 4 bases; junction bases outside the gene matches: 7. The CDR3 reads CASSLWGQGIADTQYF. CDR3 nucleotide sequence: TGTGCCAGCAGCTTATGGGGACAGGGAATCGCAGATACGCAGTATTTT.

The chain couples TRBV20-1 to TRBJ2-1; 7 bases map to TRBD2. V trimming: 1 base; J trimming: 3 bases; junction bases outside the gene matches: 3. The CDR3 is 14 amino acids. The V gene's germline CDR1 is DFQATT and CDR2 SNEGSKA (reference sequence). CDR3 coding DNA: TGCAGTGCTAGAGGTCTAGCGGACTACAATGAGCAGTTCTTC. Its translation: CSARGLADYNEQFF.

The chain couples TRBV2 to TRBJ2-7; D unresolved. V lost 7 bases and J lost 4, with 8 bases in between. The CDR3 runs to 11 residues. Looked up from germline, CDR1 is SNHLY and CDR2 is FYNNEI. The chain's CDR3 is CASNFGYEQYF. The CDR3, as DNA: TGTGCCAGCAACTTTGGTTACGAGCAGTACTTC.

This clonotype was detected a few times. This may be a read error, as it is one base from a much larger clone. This sequence joins TRBV7-2 and TRBJ2-7; a weak D match, TRBD1 (7 bases). The CDR3 has 16 residues. From germline, CDR1 is SGHTA and CDR2 FQGNSA. V was pared by 2 bases and J by 3 bases, with 17 bases between. The CDR3 bases are TGTGCCAGCAGCTTAAGGACAGGCGGGGAAGACTACGAGCAGTACTTC. This encodes CASSLRTGGEDYEQYF.

This clonotype was picked up a small number of times. The V and J genes are TRBV7-2 and TRBJ2-3; 8 bases are a match to TRBD2. In germline, CDR1 is SGHTA, CDR2 FQGNSA. This CDR3 is built from 16 residues. J lost 1 base, V lost 5 bases, and 8 bases had no gene match. CDR3 in amino acids: CASSPLAGRGTDTQYF. The CDR3, as DNA: TGTGCCAGCAGCCCCCTAGCGGGTAGGGGCACAGATACGCAGTATTTT.

This clonotype was observed at least ten times. The chain joins TRBV29-1 to TRBJ2-5; D not certain. Germline lookup yields CDR1 SQVTM and CDR2 ANQGSEA. The V and J ends lost 7 bases and 7 bases respectively, with 10 bases between them. The CDR3 is 10 amino acids. CDR3 nucleotide sequence: TGCAGCGCTACACTCGCGACCCAGTACTTC. This sequence encodes CSATLATQYF.

The chain has TRBV7-9 and TRBJ2-3; 10 bases map to TRBD2. Germline values: CDR1 SEHNR, CDR2 FQNEAQ (reference sequence). CDR3 length: 15 amino acids. Trimming took 6 bases from V and 2 from J; bases not matched to a gene: 5. The CDR3 here is CASRPTSGPTDTQYF. The CDR3 bases are TGTGCCAGCAGACCGACTAGCGGGCCCACAGATACGCAGTATTTT.

In this sample, this clonotype turned up once. The chain carries TRBV12-3 or TRBV12-4 and TRBJ2-1; a possible D gene is TRBD1 (5 bases). V was clipped by 5 bases and J by 6 bases, with 17 bases between them. This CDR3 is 15 amino acids long. The CDR3 DNA reads TGTGCCAGCAGTGCACCTCCAGGGCCGCGCAATGAGCAGTTCTTC. Translated: CASSAPPGPRNEQFF.

This chain uses TRBV7-2 with TRBJ1-2, with a tentative D call TRBD1 (5 bases). This CDR3 region has 12 residues. The V gene's germline CDR1 is SGHTA and CDR2 FQGNSA. V dropped 11 bases and J dropped 1 base, with 11 bases sitting between them. The CDR3 bases are TGTGCCTTCATTGACAGTAACTATGGCTACACCTTC. Translation: CAFIDSNYGYTF.

The sample holds many counts of this clonotype. The chain has TRBV29-1 and TRBJ2-1; D may correspond to TRBD1 or TRBD2 (6 bases each). Germline loops: CDR1 SQVTM, CDR2 ANQGSEA. Trimming removed 7 bases at V and 3 bases at J, with 13 bases between. The CDR3 length is 13 residues. The CDR3 spells CSGGGQGYNEQFF. The CDR3 bases are TGCAGCGGTGGGGGGCAGGGCTACAATGAGCAGTTCTTC.

V usage is TRBV5-4 and J usage is TRBJ2-7; 8 bases map to TRBD2. The CDR3 spans 16 residues. The trim removed 4 bases at V and 2 bases at J, leaving 11 bases unmatched. CDR1 and CDR2 from the germline V gene are SGHNT and YYREEE (reference sequence). The CDR3 spells CASSPEVPGLAYEQYF. The DNA for the CDR3 is TGTGCCAGCAGCCCAGAGGTTCCGGGACTAGCCTACGAGCAGTACTTC.

This clonotype has only a few counts. This rearrangement joins TRBV7-2 to TRBJ2-1; D not certain. This CDR3 is 15 amino acids long. Germline-derived CDR1 and CDR2 are SGHTA and FQGNSA. V lost 4 bases and J lost 4, with 14 bases in between. The CDR3 region has the DNA TGTGCCAGCAGCTCGGTCCCCCTATATTACAATGAGCAGTTCTTC. Translating gives CASSSVPLYYNEQFF. The entire variable domain, with the rest obtained from reference TRBV7-2 and TRBJ2-1, is as follows: GAGVSQSPSNKVTEKGKDVELRCDPISGHTALYWYRQSLGQGLEFLIYFQGNSAPDKSGLPSDRFSAERTGGSVSTLTIQRTQQEDSAVYLCASSSVPLYYNEQFFGPGTRLTVL.

J is TRBJ2-3 and V is TRBV6-5; D gene ambiguous. V was cut by 7 bases and J by 0 bases, with 2 bases left in between. CDR1 and CDR2 from the germline V gene are MNHEY and SVGAGI. The CDR3 has 11 residues. The CDR3: CASMSTDTQYF. CDR3 nucleotide sequence: TGTGCCAGCATGAGCACAGATACGCAGTATTTT.

The rearrangement uses TRBV6-5 and TRBJ2-6, with 9 bases aligning to TRBD2. This CDR3 region has 16 residues. V gave up 9 bases and J gave up 2 bases; unmatched junction bases: 8. Germline V gene lookup returns CDR1 MNHEY and CDR2 SVGAGI. The CDR3 sequence: CASCLAGKAGANVLTF. The CDR3 DNA reads TGTGCCAGTTGCCTAGCGGGGAAGGCTGGGGCCAACGTCCTGACTTTC.

This clonotype was found a few times. V usage is TRBV4-3 and J usage is TRBJ2-1; 13 positions agree with TRBD2. The length of the CDR3 is 15 residues. From germline, CDR1 is LGHNA and CDR2 YSLEER. Losses at the gene ends were 6 bases for V and 6 bases for J; bases not matched to a gene: 5. The CDR3 region is CASRLGLAGVNEQFF. CDR3 DNA sequence: TGCGCCAGCAGGCTCGGACTAGCGGGAGTCAATGAGCAGTTCTTC.

In its sample, this clonotype was seen a few times. The chain uses TRBV7-2 and TRBJ2-7, with 7 bases fitting TRBD1. Germline V gene lookup returns CDR1 SGHTA and CDR2 FQGNSA. The ends lost 5 bases at V and 0 bases at J; junction bases unmatched: 7. CDR3 length: 15 amino acids. CDR3 in amino acids: CASSEQGQFSYEQYF. The CDR3 nucleotides are TGTGCCAGCAGCGAACAGGGGCAGTTCTCCTACGAGCAGTACTTC.

This chain joins TRBV20-1 and TRBJ2-3; D gene uncertain. This CDR3 has 12 residues. Trimming left V 3 bases short and J 6 bases short, with 10 bases between. The germline CDR1 and CDR2 sequences are DFQATT and SNEGSKA (reference sequence). CDR3 residues: CSASRYSDTQYF. CDR3 nucleotide sequence: TGCAGTGCTAGCCGTTACAGTGATACGCAGTATTTT.

The chain combines TRBV4-3 with TRBJ2-1, with 11 positions matching TRBD2. The CDR3 has 16 amino acids. With V trimmed by 3 bases and J by 4 bases, 5 bases remained unmatched. The V gene's germline CDR1 is LGHNA and CDR2 YSLEER. The CDR3 protein is CASSQTTSGSYNEQFF. The CDR3 DNA reads TGCGCCAGCAGCCAGACTACTAGCGGGAGTTACAATGAGCAGTTCTTC.

The gene calls are TRBV20-1 and TRBJ2-7, with 8 bases identical to TRBD2. Germline values: CDR1 DFQATT, CDR2 SNEGSKA (reference sequence). After removal of 3 bases from V and 5 bases from J, the junction contained 6 bases not matched to a gene. The CDR3 is 13 amino acids. In DNA, the CDR3 is TGCAGTGCTAGCGGGAGGGCGAGGAACGAGCAGTACTTC. Protein product: CSASGRARNEQYF.

The V and J genes are TRBV12-3 or TRBV12-4 and TRBJ1-2; 7 nucleotides line up with TRBD1. V lost 6 bases to trimming and J lost 4 bases; unmatched junction nucleotides: 5. CDR3 length equals 13 residues. The CDR3 DNA is TGTGCCAGCAGAGCGGGACAGCTCTATGGCTACACCTTC. It encodes CASRAGQLYGYTF.

The chain carries TRBV29-1 and TRBJ2-1; a possible D gene is TRBD1 (8 bases). Germline values: CDR1 SQVTM, CDR2 ANQGSEA. V lost 5 bases to trimming and J lost 8 bases, with 25 bases between them. The CDR3 is 16 amino acids. CDR3 coding DNA: TGCAGCGTTAGGGGGGAGCGGGACAGGATTTATGATGAGCAGTTCTTC. It translates to CSVRGERDRIYDEQFF.

The rearrangement joins TRBV6-5 to TRBJ2-1; D is perhaps TRBD2 (6 bases). Looked up from germline, CDR1 is MNHEY and CDR2 is SVGAGI. The CDR3 contains 16 residues. Trimming took 6 bases from V and 9 from J, leaving 24 bases between them. The CDR3: CASSSTLAGGIAEQFF. The CDR3 DNA follows: TGTGCCAGCAGCTCAACTCTAGCAGGAGGGATAGCTGAGCAGTTCTTC.

The J gene is TRBJ2-3, the V gene TRBV20-1; D ambiguous. This CDR3 contains 14 residues. Trimming took off 3 bases at V and 4 bases at J, with 14 bases between the two ends. Germline-derived CDR1 and CDR2 are DFQATT and SNEGSKA (reference sequence). The CDR3 coding sequence is TGCAGTGCTAGGGGCCGGCGCGGTGCAGATACGCAGTATTTT. Residues: CSARGRRGADTQYF.

The V and J genes are TRBV4-1 and TRBJ2-3; 8 positions match TRBD2. The CDR3 length is 15 residues. J was trimmed by 2 bases and V by 3 bases; bases with no gene match: 4. Per the germline V gene, CDR1 is MGHRA and CDR2 is YSYEKL. Here the CDR3 DNA reads TGCGCCAGCAGCCAGCAGCGGGAGAACACAGATACGCAGTATTTT. The encoded protein is CASSQQRENTDTQYF.

The sample holds a few counts of this clonotype. The V and J genes are TRBV28 and TRBJ2-3, with 11 bases identical to TRBD2. The length of the CDR3 is 17 residues. J lost 0 bases, V lost 2 bases, and 4 bases had no gene match. Germline values: CDR1 MDHEN, CDR2 SYDVKM. The CDR3 here is CASSLRRTSGSTDTQYF. As DNA, the CDR3 is TGTGCCAGCAGTTTACGGAGGACTAGCGGGAGCACAGATACGCAGTATTTT. The whole variable domain, filled in from reference TRBV28 and TRBJ2-3, reads DVKVTQSSRYLVKRTGEKVFLECVQDMDHENMFWYRQDPGLGLRLIYFSYDVKMKEKGDIPEGYSVSREKKERFSLILESASTNQTSMYLCASSLRRTSGSTDTQYFGPGTRLTVL.

This sequence joins TRBV5-1 and TRBJ1-5; D gene uncertain. Trimming removed 0 bases at V and 3 bases at J, with 7 bases between. This CDR3 has 14 amino acids. Germline CDR1 SGHRS, CDR2 YFSETQ. This CDR3 reads CASSLDTPNQPQHF. The CDR3, as DNA: TGCGCCAGCAGCTTGGACACTCCCAATCAGCCCCAGCATTTT.

The rearrangement uses TRBV7-6 and TRBJ1-5, with a possible D match to TRBD1 (5 bases). The length of the CDR3 is 17 residues. V lost 1 base to trimming and J lost 0 bases, with 13 bases between them. CDR1 SGHVS and CDR2 FNYEAQ come from the germline V gene. The CDR3 DNA reads as TGTGCCAGCAGCTTAGTTGCCAGCCAGGGTAGCAATCAGCCCCAGCATTTT. The encoded protein is CASSLVASQGSNQPQHF.

The chain is built from TRBV6-5 and TRBJ1-4, with 7 positions matching TRBD1. Germline loops: CDR1 MNHEY, CDR2 SVGAGI. The J segment lost 3 bases and the V segment lost 2 bases, leaving 9 bases of the junction unmatched. The CDR3 covers 17 residues. CDR3 amino acids: CASSYRRTGVANEKLFF. CDR3 bases: TGTGCCAGCAGTTACCGACGCACAGGGGTAGCTAATGAAAAACTGTTTTTT.

The rearrangement links TRBV10-3 to TRBJ2-2, with D possibly called TRBD1 or TRBD2 (5 bases each). The CDR3 runs to 15 residues. Germline assignment: CDR1 ENHRY and CDR2 SYGVKD. Trimming shortened V by 8 bases and J by 0 bases, and 13 bases separated the two germline ends. CDR3 amino acids: CAIPGARANTGELFF. The CDR3 DNA follows: TGTGCCATCCCCGGGGCGCGGGCGAACACCGGGGAGCTGTTTTTT.

DNA of the CDR3: TGTGCCAGCGTCCCGGGGCCTTGGGAGACCCAGTACTTC. It encodes CASVPGPWETQYF. The chain employs TRBV6-2 or TRBV6-3 and TRBJ2-5; D is tentatively TRBD1 or TRBD2 (5 bases each). Germline CDR1 is MNHEY and CDR2 is SVGEGT. The CDR3 is 13 residues long. V dropped 8 bases and J dropped 5 bases, with 15 bases sitting between them.

This chain connects TRBV28 to TRBJ2-7; the match to TRBD2 covers 9 bases. CDR1 and CDR2 from the germline V gene are MDHEN and SYDVKM. V dropped 2 bases and J dropped 6; count of bases not matched to a gene: 5. This CDR3 comprises 14 residues. DNA for the CDR3: TGTGCCAGCAGTTTAGCGGGACTAGCCCGCGAGCAGTACTTC. Residues: CASSLAGLAREQYF.